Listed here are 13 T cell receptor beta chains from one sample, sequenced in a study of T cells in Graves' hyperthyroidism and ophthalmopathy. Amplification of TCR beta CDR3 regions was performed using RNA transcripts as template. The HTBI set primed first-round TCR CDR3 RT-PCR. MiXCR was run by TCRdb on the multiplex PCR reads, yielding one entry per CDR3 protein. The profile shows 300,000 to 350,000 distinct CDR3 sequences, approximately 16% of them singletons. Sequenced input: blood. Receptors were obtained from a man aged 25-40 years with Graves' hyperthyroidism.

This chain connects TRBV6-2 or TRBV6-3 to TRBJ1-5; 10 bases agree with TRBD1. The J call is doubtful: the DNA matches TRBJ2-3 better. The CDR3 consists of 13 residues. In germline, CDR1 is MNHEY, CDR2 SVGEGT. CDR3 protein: CASSGQGDQPQYF. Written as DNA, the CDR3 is TGTGCCAGCAGTGGACAGGGGGATCAGCCCCAGTATTTT.

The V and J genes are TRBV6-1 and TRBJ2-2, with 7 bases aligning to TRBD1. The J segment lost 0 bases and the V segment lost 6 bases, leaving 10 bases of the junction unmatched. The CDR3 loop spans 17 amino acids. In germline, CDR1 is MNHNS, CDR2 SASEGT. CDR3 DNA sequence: TGTGCCAGCAGAACCCCGGGACAGCACACGAACACCGGGGAGCTGTTTTTT. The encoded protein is CASRTPGQHTNTGELFF.

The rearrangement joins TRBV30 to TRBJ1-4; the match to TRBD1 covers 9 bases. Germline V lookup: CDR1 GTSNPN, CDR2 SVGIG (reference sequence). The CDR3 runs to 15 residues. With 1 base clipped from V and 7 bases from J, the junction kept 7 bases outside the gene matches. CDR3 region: CAWSALGTGFEKLFF. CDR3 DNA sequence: TGTGCCTGGAGTGCCCTCGGGACAGGGTTTGAAAAACTGTTTTTT. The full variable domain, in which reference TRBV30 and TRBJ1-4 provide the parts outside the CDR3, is SQTIHQWPATLVQPVGSPLSLECTVEGTSNPNLYWYRQAAGRGLQLLFYSVGIGQISSEVPQNLSASRPQDRQFILSSKKLLLSDSGFYLCAWSALGTGFEKLFFGSGTQLSVL.

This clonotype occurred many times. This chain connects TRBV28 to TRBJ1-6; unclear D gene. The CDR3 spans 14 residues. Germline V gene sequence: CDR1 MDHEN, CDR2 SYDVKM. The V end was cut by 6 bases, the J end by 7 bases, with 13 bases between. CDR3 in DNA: TGTGCCAGCAGCTCCGGCCTCGGGAATTCACCCCTCCACTTT. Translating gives CASSSGLGNSPLHF.

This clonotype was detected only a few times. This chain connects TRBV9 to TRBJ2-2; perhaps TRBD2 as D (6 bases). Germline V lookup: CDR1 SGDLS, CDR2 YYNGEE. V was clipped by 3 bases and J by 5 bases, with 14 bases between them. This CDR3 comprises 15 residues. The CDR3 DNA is TGTGCCAGCAGCGCCCCGAGCGGGTATACCGGGGAGCTGTTTTTT. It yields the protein CASSAPSGYTGELFF.

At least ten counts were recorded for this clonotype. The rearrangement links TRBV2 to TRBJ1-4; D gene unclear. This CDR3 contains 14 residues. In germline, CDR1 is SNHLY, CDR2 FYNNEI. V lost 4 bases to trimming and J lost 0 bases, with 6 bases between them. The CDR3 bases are TGTGCCAGCAGTGGTCTCACAACTAATGAAAAACTGTTTTTT. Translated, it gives CASSGLTTNEKLFF.

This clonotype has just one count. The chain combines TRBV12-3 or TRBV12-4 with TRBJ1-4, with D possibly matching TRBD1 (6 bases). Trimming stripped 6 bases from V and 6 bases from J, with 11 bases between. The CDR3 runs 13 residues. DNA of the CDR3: TGTGCCAGCAGGGACAGTAGAGATGAAAAACTGTTTTTT. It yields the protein CASRDSRDEKLFF.

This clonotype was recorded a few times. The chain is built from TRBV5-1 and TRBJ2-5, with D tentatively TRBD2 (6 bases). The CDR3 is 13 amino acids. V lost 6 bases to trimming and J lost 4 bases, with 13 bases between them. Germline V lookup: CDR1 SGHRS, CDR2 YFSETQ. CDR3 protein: CASTAGRGETQYF. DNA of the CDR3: TGCGCCAGCACTGCGGGAAGGGGAGAGACCCAGTACTTC.

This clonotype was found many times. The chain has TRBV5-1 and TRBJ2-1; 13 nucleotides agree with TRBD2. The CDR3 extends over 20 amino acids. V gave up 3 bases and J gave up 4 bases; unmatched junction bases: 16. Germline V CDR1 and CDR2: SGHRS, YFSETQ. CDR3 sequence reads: CASSYAGLAGAGNPYNEQFF. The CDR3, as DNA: TGCGCCAGCAGCTACGCCGGACTAGCGGGGGCCGGCAATCCGTACAATGAGCAGTTCTTC.

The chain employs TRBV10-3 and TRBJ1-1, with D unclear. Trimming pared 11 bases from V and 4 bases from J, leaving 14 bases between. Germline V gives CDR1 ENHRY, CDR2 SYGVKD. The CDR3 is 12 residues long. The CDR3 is CASNGVPTEAFF. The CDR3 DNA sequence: TGTGCCTCTAATGGGGTGCCCACTGAAGCTTTCTTT.

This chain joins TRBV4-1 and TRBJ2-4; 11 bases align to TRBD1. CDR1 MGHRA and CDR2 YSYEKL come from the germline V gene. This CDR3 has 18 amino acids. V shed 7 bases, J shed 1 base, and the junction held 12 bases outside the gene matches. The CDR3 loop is CASTPGTGGRGAKNIQYF. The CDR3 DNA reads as TGCGCCAGCACCCCTGGGACAGGGGGTCGAGGGGCCAAAAACATTCAGTACTTC.

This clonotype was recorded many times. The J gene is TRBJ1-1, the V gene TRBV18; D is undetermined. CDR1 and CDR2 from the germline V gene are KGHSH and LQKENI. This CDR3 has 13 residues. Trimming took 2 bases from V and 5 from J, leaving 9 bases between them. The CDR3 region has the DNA TGTGCCAGCTCACCAGGGGAAGAGACTGAAGCTTTCTTT. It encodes CASSPGEETEAFF.

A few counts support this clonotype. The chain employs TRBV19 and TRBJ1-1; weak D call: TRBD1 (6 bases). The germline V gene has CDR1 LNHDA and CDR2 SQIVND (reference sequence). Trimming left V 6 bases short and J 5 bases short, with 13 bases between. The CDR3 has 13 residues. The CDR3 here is CASRDPRGTEAFF. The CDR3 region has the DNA TGTGCCAGTAGGGACCCGAGGGGGACTGAAGCTTTCTTT. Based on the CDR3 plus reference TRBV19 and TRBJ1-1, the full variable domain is DGGITQSPKYLFRKEGQNVTLSCEQNLNHDAMYWYRQDPGQGLRLIYYSQIVNDFQKGDIAEGYSVSREKKESFPLTVTSAQKNPTAFYLCASRDPRGTEAFFGQGTRLTVV.